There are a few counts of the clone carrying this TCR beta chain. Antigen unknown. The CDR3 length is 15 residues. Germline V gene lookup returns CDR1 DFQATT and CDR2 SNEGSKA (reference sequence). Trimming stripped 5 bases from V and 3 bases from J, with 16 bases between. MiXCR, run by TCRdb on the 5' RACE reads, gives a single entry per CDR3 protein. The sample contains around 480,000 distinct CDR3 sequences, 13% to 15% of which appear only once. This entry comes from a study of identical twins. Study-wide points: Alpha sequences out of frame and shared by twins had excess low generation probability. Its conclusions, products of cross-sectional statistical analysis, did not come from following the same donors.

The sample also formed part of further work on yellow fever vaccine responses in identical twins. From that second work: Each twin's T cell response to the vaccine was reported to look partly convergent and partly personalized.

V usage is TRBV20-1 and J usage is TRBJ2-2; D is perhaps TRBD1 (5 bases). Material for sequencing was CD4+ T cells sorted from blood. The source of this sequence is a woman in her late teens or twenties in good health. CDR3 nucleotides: TGCAGTGCTCCAGGCGACAGATTCCACACCGGGGAGCTGTTTTTT. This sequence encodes CSAPGDRFHTGELFF.